These 26 T cell receptor beta chains came from one sample sequenced in a study of breast tumors, draining lymph nodes, adjacent tissues. MiXCR, applied by TCRdb to the multiplex PCR reads, yields one record per CDR3 protein. The sample contains about 300,000 distinct CDR3 sequences, over 30% of which appear only once. The lymph nodes were axillary draining lymph nodes from breast cancer patients. The sample was axillary lymph node tissue. Every receptor here comes from a female donor with breast cancer. Some clones in this sample may be carry-over from other donors' samples.

Ten or more counts support this clonotype. The V gene is TRBV24-1, the J gene TRBJ1-5; 9 bases map to TRBD1. Per the germline V gene, CDR1 is KGHDR and CDR2 is SFDVKD. This CDR3 is built from 15 residues. Germline trimming cut 2 bases from V and 4 bases from J; bases unmatched to any gene: 2. The CDR3 reads CATSDSGQGNQPQHF. The CDR3 region has the DNA TGTGCCACCAGTGATTCGGGACAGGGAAATCAGCCCCAGCATTTT.

This clonotype was counted many times. The V call is TRBV11-3, the J call TRBJ2-6; D is unclear. The length of the CDR3 is 14 residues. Trimming stripped 6 bases from V and 5 bases from J, with 11 bases between. Germline V CDR1 and CDR2: SGHNT, YENEEA. CDR3 protein: CASSYKAWANVLTF. The CDR3 bases are TGTGCCAGCAGTTACAAAGCCTGGGCCAACGTCCTGACTTTC.

This clonotype has just one count. The chain couples TRBV6-2 or TRBV6-3 to TRBJ1-5; D is perhaps TRBD1 (6 bases). The CDR3 extends over 14 amino acids. Germline CDR1 is MNHEY and CDR2 is SVGEGT. V was shortened by 8 bases and J by 7 bases, with 18 bases between the two germline ends. The CDR3 nucleotides are TGTGCCAGCGACCTTCGGACAGCTCGACAGCCCCAGCATTTT. Protein sequence: CASDLRTARQPQHF.

This clonotype has a count of ten or more. This chain connects TRBV11-2 to TRBJ1-5, with a possible D match to TRBD1 (5 bases). CDR1 and CDR2 (germline): SGHAT, FQNNGV. V was clipped by 5 bases and J by 1 base, with 12 bases between them. CDR3 length equals 15 residues. CDR3 residues: CASSVGGVSNQPQHF. CDR3 in DNA: TGTGCCAGCAGCGTCGGGGGGGTAAGCAATCAGCCCCAGCATTTT.

The gene calls are TRBV7-6 and TRBJ1-1; D unresolved. The CDR3 totals 13 residues. The ends were cut back, 5 bases at V and 5 bases at J, with 12 bases in the middle. The germline V gene encodes CDR1 SGHVS and CDR2 FNYEAQ. Written as DNA, the CDR3 is TGTGCCAGCAGCCCCAACCGGGCGACTGAAGCTTTCTTT. Protein: CASSPNRATEAFF.

With respect to this clonotype: Sequence at one end of the junction differs from germline and may be a read error. The rearrangement links TRBV24-1 to TRBJ2-5; a weak D match, TRBD1 (6 bases). CDR3 length equals 19 residues. Germline loops: CDR1 KGHDR, CDR2 SFDVKD. CDR3 nucleotide sequence: TGTGCCACCAGTGATTTGGACCCGGACAGAACGACAGCTAAAGAGACCCAGCACTTC. Protein: CATSDLDPDRTTAKETQHF.

This sequence joins TRBV27 and TRBJ2-7, with D maybe TRBD2 (5 bases). The V and J ends lost 0 bases and 3 bases respectively, with 9 bases between them. The CDR3 runs 14 residues. The germline V gene has CDR1 MNHEY and CDR2 SMNVEV (reference sequence). The CDR3 loop reads CASSLSSEGYEQYF. CDR3 nucleotide sequence: TGTGCCAGCAGTTTATCTTCCGAGGGCTACGAGCAGTACTTC.

The genes are TRBV28 and TRBJ2-5; 7 bases map to TRBD2. Germline-derived CDR1 and CDR2 are MDHEN and SYDVKM. The ends lost 2 bases at V and 9 bases at J; junction bases unmatched: 9. The CDR3 covers 14 residues. The CDR3 sequence: CASSLEGLRESQYF. CDR3 nucleotide sequence: TGTGCCAGCAGTTTAGAAGGGTTGCGGGAGTCCCAGTACTTC.

The chain is built from TRBV3-1 and TRBJ2-3, with a weak D call TRBD2 (6 bases). V was pared by 2 bases and J by 0 bases, with 9 bases between. The CDR3 is 15 amino acids. The V gene's germline CDR1 is LGHDT and CDR2 YNNKEL (reference sequence). CDR3 residues: CASSQQGLSTDTQYF. For the CDR3, the DNA is TGTGCCAGCAGCCAACAGGGACTCAGCACAGATACGCAGTATTTT.

A single count supports this clonotype. The genes are TRBV19 and TRBJ1-4, with 7 bases that match TRBD1. CDR1 and CDR2 from the germline V gene are LNHDA and SQIVND (reference sequence). V gave up 5 bases and J gave up 0 bases; unmatched junction bases: 12. This CDR3 spans 18 amino acids. CDR3 sequence (DNA): TGTGCCAGTAGTCCGCTAGGACAGGCGAGGGCAACTAATGAAAAACTGTTTTTT. Translation: CASSPLGQARATNEKLFF. Looking up the rest from reference TRBV19 and TRBJ1-4 gives the full variable domain: DGGITQSPKYLFRKEGQNVTLSCEQNLNHDAMYWYRQDPGQGLRLIYYSQIVNDFQKGDIAEGYSVSREKKESFPLTVTSAQKNPTAFYLCASSPLGQARATNEKLFFGSGTQLSVL.

This clonotype has ten or more counts. J is TRBJ2-7 and V is TRBV19, with 10 bases fitting TRBD2. Germline V CDR1 and CDR2: LNHDA, SQIVND (reference sequence). This CDR3 has 14 amino acids. V lost 6 bases, J lost 0 bases, and 2 bases stayed unmatched. DNA of the CDR3: TGTGCCAGTAGGGCTAGCGGGGGCTCCTACGAGCAGTACTTC. It codes for CASRASGGSYEQYF.

V gene TRBV12-3 or TRBV12-4 combines with J gene TRBJ1-6, with D possibly matching TRBD1 (6 bases). Trimming stripped 3 bases from V and 5 bases from J, with 14 bases between. CDR3 size: 16 residues. CDR3 sequence: CASSFGTGGNNSPLHF. The CDR3 DNA sequence: TGTGCCAGCAGTTTTGGGACTGGGGGCAATAATTCACCCCTCCACTTT.

This clonotype occurred many times. The rearrangement links TRBV7-9 to TRBJ1-4, with D possibly being TRBD1 (6 bases). The length of the CDR3 is 14 residues. Germline V gene data show CDR1 as SEHNR and CDR2 as FQNEAQ (reference sequence). V lost 7 bases and J 2 bases, leaving 11 bases between the germline ends. Here the CDR3 reads CASTRGGTNEKLFF. CDR3 bases: TGTGCCAGCACGAGAGGGGGGACTAATGAAAAACTGTTTTTT.

This clonotype was seen once. An end of the junction does not agree with germline; a read error may underlie this. The chain is built from TRBV20-1 and TRBJ2-7; D ambiguous. This CDR3 is built from 14 residues. Germline CDR1 DFQATT, CDR2 SNEGSKA (reference sequence). The CDR3 bases are TGCAGTGCCAGTTTGGGGTGGGCCTCCTCCGAGCAGTACTTC. It encodes CSASLGWASSEQYF.

This clonotype showed up many times. V usage is TRBV6-6 and J usage is TRBJ2-1; D gene unclear. V was pared by 0 bases and J by 3 bases, with 12 bases between. The CDR3 is 16 amino acids. CDR1 MNHNY and CDR2 SVGAGI come from the germline V gene (reference sequence). CDR3 loop: CASSYSPLDGYNEQFF. CDR3 nucleotides: TGTGCCAGCAGTTACTCCCCTCTCGATGGCTACAATGAGCAGTTCTTC.

This clonotype was seen many times. The rearrangement uses TRBV19 and TRBJ1-2; D not resolved. There are 15 residues in the CDR3. V was trimmed by 1 base and J by 0 bases, leaving 9 bases between them. The germline CDR1 and CDR2 sequences are LNHDA and SQIVND (reference sequence). The CDR3 DNA is TGTGCCAGTAGTATAGGGCCGGGGACTAACTATGGCTACACCTTC. It is translated as CASSIGPGTNYGYTF. The full variable domain, its missing parts supplied by reference TRBV19 and TRBJ1-2, is DGGITQSPKYLFRKEGQNVTLSCEQNLNHDAMYWYRQDPGQGLRLIYYSQIVNDFQKGDIAEGYSVSREKKESFPLTVTSAQKNPTAFYLCASSIGPGTNYGYTFGSGTRLTVV.

The chain couples TRBV3-1 to TRBJ2-1; tentatively, D is TRBD1 (6 bases). V shed 0 bases and J shed 10 bases, with 7 bases lying between them. The CDR3 is 12 amino acids. Germline CDR1 and CDR2: LGHDT and YNNKEL (reference sequence). The CDR3 DNA reads TGTGCCAGCAGCCAAGAAACAGGGGAGCAGTTCTTC. Protein product: CASSQETGEQFF.

This clonotype was recorded many times. V is TRBV20-1 and J is TRBJ2-5, with D possibly TRBD2 on 6 matching bases. Germline loops: CDR1 DFQATT, CDR2 SNEGSKA (reference sequence). The CDR3 length is 13 residues. Trimming took 3 bases from V and 4 from J, leaving 12 bases between them. Here the CDR3 reads CSAREGGRETQYF. The DNA of the CDR3 is TGCAGTGCTAGGGAGGGAGGCCGAGAGACCCAGTACTTC.

About this clonotype itself: A much larger clone lies a single base off, so this may be a read error. DNA for the CDR3: TGTGCCAGCGGTCCACTAGCGGGAAGCGCAGATACGCAGTATTTT. Translation gives CASGPLAGSADTQYF. The J gene is TRBJ2-3, the V gene TRBV5-8; 10 bases match TRBD2. The CDR3 spans 15 residues. V lost 7 bases and J lost 4; bases outside the gene matches: 9. Germline values: CDR1 SGHTS, CDR2 YDEGEE.

This clonotype was seen many times. The chain recombines TRBV5-6 with TRBJ1-2; TRBD1 matches 7 bases. Looked up from germline, CDR1 is SGHDT and CDR2 is YYEEEE. The CDR3 is 13 residues long. J was trimmed by 5 bases and V by 4 bases; bases with no gene match: 5. DNA for the CDR3: TGTGCCAGCAGCCCGCAGGGGGGTTATGGCTACACCTTC. Translation gives CASSPQGGYGYTF.

This clonotype was detected many times. The chain combines TRBV30 with TRBJ1-2; D is ambiguous. There are 12 residues in the CDR3. V was pared by 5 bases and J by 3 bases, with 10 bases between. Germline V CDR1 and CDR2: GTSNPN, SVGIG (reference sequence). CDR3 sequence: CAWLGFHYGYTF. The CDR3 nucleotides are TGTGCCTGGTTGGGTTTCCACTATGGCTACACCTTC.

This clonotype was counted ten times or more. The junction does not match germline at one end; this may be a read error. The J gene is TRBJ2-2, the V gene TRBV7-7; D remains ambiguous. The CDR3 loop spans 14 amino acids. Germline CDR1 is SSHAT and CDR2 is FNYEAQ (reference sequence). CDR3 in DNA: TGTGCTAGCAGCTTAAAGCAGAACACCGGGGAGCTGTTTTTT. This codes for CASSLKQNTGELFF.

Details on this clonotype: With a much larger clone just one base away, this may be a read error. This chain joins TRBV12-3 or TRBV12-4 and TRBJ1-2; no definite D call. This CDR3 spans 13 amino acids. CDR3 nucleotides: TGTGCCAGCAGTTTTTCTGGGAACTATGGCTGCACCTTC. This gives the protein CASSFSGNYGCTF.

Details on this clonotype: The junction and the germline gene differ at one end; a read error may be behind it. The rearrangement links TRBV15 to TRBJ2-7, with 13 bases that match TRBD2. This CDR3 region has 13 residues. Germline V gives CDR1 LNHNV, CDR2 YYDKDF (reference sequence). The CDR3 sequence is CAARLAGGREQYF. The CDR3 DNA reads as TGTGCCGCCAGACTAGCGGGAGGTCGCGAGCAGTACTTC.

A remark on this clonotype: Being one base from a much bigger clone, this may be a read error. The chain carries TRBV11-2 and TRBJ2-3, with D maybe TRBD1 (5 bases). CDR3 length: 15 amino acids. V dropped 5 bases and J dropped 2 bases, with 14 bases sitting between them. The germline CDR1 and CDR2 sequences are SGHAT and FQNNGV. The CDR3 nucleotides are TGTGCCAGCAGCCCCAGGGCGGAAAACACAGATACGCAGTATTTT. This gives the protein CASSPRAENTDTQYF.

CDR3 region: CASSAYLAGPQETQYF. As DNA, the CDR3 is TGTGCCAGCAGCGCCTATTTAGCGGGACCGCAAGAGACCCAGTACTTC. V and J are TRBV7-2 and TRBJ2-5; 8 bases match TRBD2. V shed 5 bases and J 2 bases; nucleotides not matched to a gene: 10. Germline V CDR1 and CDR2: SGHTA, FQGNSA. The CDR3 sequence is 16 residues long.